This TCR beta chain was found in a study of CD8+ T cells in alopecia areata. CDR1 is MGHRA, CDR2 YSYEKL, per germline. The CDR3 length is 15 residues. V was pared by 0 bases and J by 6 bases, with 9 bases between. Ten or more counts support this clone. The study team obtained lesional scalp punch biopsies and peripheral blood from alopecia areata patients. Extracted from the samples, RNA was reverse transcribed into cDNA to serve as the sequencing template. Here immunoSEQ multiplex PCR was the method, and the copy in TCRdb shows in-frame clones only, minus some. The repertoire holds 150,000 to 200,000 clones, with over 50% as singletons.

The receptor comes from a human donor with alopecia areata. The chain joins TRBV4-1 to TRBJ1-6; D may be TRBD1 (6 bases). Sequencing used CD4+ T cells sorted from blood, obtained at week 0. The CDR3 sequence: CASSQDEQGNSPLHF. As DNA, the CDR3 is TGCGCCAGCAGCCAAGATGAACAGGGTAATTCACCCCTCCACTTT.